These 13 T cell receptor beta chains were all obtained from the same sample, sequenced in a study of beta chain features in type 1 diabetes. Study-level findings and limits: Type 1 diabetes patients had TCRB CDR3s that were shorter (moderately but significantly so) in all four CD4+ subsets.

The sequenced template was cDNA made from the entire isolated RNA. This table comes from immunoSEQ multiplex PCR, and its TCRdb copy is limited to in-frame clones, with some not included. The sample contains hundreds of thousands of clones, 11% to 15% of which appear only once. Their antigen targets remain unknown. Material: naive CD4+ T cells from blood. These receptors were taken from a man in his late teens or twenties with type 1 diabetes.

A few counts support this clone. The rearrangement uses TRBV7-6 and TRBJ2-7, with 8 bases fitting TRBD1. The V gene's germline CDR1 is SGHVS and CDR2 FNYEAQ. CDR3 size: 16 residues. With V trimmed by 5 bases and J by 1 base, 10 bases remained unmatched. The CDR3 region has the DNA TGTGCCAGCAGCGTTGGCGGGACAGGTGATTCCTACGAGCAGTACTTC. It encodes CASSVGGTGDSYEQYF.

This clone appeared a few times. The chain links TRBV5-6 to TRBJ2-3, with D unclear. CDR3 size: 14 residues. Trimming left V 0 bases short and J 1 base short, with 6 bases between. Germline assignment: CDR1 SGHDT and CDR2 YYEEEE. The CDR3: CASSLGQRTDTQYF. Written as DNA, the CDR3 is TGTGCCAGCAGCTTGGGTCAGCGCACAGATACGCAGTATTTT.

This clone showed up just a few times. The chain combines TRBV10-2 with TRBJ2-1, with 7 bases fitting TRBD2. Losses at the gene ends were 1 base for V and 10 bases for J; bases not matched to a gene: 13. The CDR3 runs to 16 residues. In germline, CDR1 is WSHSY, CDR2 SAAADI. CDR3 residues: CASSEYPGGGTEEQFF. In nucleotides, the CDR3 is TGCGCCAGCAGTGAGTATCCGGGAGGTGGGACTGAGGAGCAGTTCTTC.

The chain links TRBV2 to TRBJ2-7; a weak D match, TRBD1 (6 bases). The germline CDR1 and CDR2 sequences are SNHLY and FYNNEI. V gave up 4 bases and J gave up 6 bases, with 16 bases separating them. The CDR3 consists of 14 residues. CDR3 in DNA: TGTGCCAGCAGTGGAGGGGGAGCCGCTTTCGAGCAGTACTTC. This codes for CASSGGGAAFEQYF.

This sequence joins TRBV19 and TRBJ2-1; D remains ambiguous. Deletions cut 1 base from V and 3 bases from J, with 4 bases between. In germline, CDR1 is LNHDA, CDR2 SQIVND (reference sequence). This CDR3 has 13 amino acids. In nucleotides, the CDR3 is TGTGCCAGTAGTATAGGAAGCTACAATGAGCAGTTCTTC. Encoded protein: CASSIGSYNEQFF.

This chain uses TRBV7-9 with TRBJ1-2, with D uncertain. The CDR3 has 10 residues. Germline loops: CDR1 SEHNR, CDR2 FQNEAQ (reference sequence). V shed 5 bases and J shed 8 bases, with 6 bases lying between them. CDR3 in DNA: TGTGCCAGCAGCGGTGGCGGCTACACCTTC. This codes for CASSGGGYTF.

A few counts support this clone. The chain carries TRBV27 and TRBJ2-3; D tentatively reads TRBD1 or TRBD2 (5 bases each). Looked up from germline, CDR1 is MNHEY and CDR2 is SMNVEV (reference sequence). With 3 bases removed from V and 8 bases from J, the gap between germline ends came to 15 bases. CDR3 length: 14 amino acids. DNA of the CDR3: TGTGCCAGCAGTTTTGAACCAGGGACGGGTACGCAGTATTTT. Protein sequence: CASSFEPGTGTQYF.

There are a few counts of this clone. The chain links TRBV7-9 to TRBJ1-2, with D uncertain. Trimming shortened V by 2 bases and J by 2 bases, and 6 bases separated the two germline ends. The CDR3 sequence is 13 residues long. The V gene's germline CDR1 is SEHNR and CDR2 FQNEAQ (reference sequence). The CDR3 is CASSLLFNYGYTF. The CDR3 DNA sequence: TGTGCCAGCAGCTTACTTTTCAACTATGGCTACACCTTC.

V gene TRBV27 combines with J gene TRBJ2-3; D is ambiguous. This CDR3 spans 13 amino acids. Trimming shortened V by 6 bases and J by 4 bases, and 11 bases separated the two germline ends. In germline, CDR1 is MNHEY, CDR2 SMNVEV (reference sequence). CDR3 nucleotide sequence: TGTGCCAGCAGATCGACTTACCCAGATACGCAGTATTTT. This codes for CASRSTYPDTQYF.

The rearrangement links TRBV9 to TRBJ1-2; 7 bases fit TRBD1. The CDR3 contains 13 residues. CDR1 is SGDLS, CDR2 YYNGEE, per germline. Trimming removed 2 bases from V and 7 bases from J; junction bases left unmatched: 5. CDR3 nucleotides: TGTGCCAGCAGCGTCGCCGACAGGGTTGGCTACACCTTC. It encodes CASSVADRVGYTF.

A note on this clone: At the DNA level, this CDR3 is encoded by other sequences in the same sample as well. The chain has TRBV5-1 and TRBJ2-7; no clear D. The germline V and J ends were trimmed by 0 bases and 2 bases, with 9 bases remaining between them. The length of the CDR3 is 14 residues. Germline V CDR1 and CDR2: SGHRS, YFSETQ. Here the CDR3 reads CASSLGGPTYEQYF. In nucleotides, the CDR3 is TGCGCCAGCAGCTTGGGAGGACCAACCTACGAGCAGTACTTC. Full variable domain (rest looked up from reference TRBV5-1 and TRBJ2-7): KAGVTQTPRYLIKTRGQQVTLSCSPISGHRSVSWYQQTPGQGLQFLFEYFSETQRNKGNFPGRFSGRQFSNSRSEMNVSTLELGDSALYLCASSLGGPTYEQYFGPGTRLTVT.

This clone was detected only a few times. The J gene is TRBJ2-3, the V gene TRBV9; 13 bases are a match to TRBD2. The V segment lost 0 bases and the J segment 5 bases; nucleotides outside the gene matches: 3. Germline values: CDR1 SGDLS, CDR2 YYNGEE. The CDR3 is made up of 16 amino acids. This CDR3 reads CASSVGTSGGGDTQYF. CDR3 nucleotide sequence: TGTGCCAGCAGCGTAGGGACTAGCGGGGGCGGAGATACGCAGTATTTT.

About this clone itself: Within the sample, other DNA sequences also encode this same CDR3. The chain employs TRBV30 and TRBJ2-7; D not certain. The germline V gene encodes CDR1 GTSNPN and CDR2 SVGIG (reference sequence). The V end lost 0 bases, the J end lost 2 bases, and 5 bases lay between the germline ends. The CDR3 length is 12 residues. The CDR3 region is CAWSVLAYEQYF. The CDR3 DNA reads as TGTGCCTGGAGTGTACTGGCCTACGAGCAGTACTTC.